The source of this TCR beta chain is a study of blood T cell repertoires in COVID-19. The overall study: Researchers got acute and convalescent COVID-19 samples from the United States, Italy and Spain. Sample material is recorded as cDNA or gDNA derived from T cells, B-cell-depleted T cells, or PBMCs.

From germline, CDR1 is SGHTA and CDR2 FQGNSA. J lost 1 base, V lost 5 bases, and 16 bases had no gene match. There are 18 residues in the CDR3. Authors' processing steps: Estimated nucleated cell counts came from reference gene primer amplification. Profiling relied on immunoSEQ multiplex PCR, and the TCRdb table lists in-frame clones only, not all of them. D and trimming come from the DNA, and the V and J calls and clone size come from that table. The top ten hold around 8.6% of the sample, which has 25,000 to 35,000 clones, 75% to 85% seen once. The J gene is TRBJ1-2, the V gene TRBV7-2, with 7 bases lining up with TRBD1. The sequence was obtained from a man older than 75 with active COVID-19. Sequenced sample: peripheral blood. Written as DNA, the CDR3 is TGTGCCAGCAGCATTAGAGGCCCAGACAGGGATGGTAACTATGGCTACACCTTC. Translation gives CASSIRGPDRDGNYGYTF.